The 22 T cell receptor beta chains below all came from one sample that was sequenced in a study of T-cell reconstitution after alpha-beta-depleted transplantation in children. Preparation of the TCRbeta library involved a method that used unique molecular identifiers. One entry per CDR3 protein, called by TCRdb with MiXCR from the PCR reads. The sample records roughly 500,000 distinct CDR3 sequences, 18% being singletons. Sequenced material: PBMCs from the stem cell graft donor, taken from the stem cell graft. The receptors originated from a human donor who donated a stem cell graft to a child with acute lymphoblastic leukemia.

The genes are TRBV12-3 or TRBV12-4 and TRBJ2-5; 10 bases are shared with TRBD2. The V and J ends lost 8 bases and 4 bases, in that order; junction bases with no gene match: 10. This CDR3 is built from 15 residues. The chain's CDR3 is CASAKREGRGETQYF. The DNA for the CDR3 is TGTGCCAGCGCCAAGCGGGAGGGCCGGGGAGAGACCCAGTACTTC.

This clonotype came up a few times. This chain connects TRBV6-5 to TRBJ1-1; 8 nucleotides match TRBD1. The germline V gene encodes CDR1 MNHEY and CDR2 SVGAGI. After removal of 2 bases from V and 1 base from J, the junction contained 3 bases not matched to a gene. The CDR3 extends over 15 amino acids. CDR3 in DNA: TGTGCCAGCAGTTACGGGACAGGTACGAACACTGAAGCTTTCTTT. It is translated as CASSYGTGTNTEAFF.

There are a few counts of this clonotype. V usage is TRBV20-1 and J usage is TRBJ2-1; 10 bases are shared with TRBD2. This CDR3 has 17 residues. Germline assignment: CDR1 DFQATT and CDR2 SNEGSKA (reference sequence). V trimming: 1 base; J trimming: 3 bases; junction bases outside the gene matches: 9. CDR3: CSARVSLAGAIYNEQFF. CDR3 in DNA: TGCAGTGCTAGAGTAAGTCTAGCGGGAGCGATCTACAATGAGCAGTTCTTC.

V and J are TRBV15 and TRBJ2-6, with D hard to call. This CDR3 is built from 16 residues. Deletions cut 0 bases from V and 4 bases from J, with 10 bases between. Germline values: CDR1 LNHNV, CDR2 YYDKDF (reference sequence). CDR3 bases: TGTGCCACCAGCAGAGATTGGGGATCCGGGGCCAACGTCCTGACTTTC. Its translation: CATSRDWGSGANVLTF.

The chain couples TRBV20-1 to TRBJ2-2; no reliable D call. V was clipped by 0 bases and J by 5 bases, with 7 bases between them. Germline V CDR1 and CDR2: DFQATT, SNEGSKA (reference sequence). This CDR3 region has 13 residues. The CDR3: CSARDQSTGELFF. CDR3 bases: TGCAGTGCTAGAGATCAATCGACCGGGGAGCTGTTTTTT.

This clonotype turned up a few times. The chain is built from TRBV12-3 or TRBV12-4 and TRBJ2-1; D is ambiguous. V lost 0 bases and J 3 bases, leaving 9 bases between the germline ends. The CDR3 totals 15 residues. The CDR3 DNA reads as TGTGCCAGCAGTTTAGCGGCGGTCGTCTACAATGAGCAGTTCTTC. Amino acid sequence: CASSLAAVVYNEQFF.

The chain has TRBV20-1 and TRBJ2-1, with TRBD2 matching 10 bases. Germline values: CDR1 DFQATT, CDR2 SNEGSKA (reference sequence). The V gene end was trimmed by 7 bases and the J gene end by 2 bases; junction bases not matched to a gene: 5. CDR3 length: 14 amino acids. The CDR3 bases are TGCAGTGGAAGGACTAGCGGAACCTACAATGAGCAGTTCTTC. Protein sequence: CSGRTSGTYNEQFF.

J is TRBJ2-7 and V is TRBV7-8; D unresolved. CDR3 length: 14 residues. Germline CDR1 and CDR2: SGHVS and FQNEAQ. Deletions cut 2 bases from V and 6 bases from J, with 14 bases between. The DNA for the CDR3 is TGTGCCAGCAGCTTAAACCCCCTAATCGGCGAGCAGTACTTC. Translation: CASSLNPLIGEQYF.

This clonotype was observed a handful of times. CDR3 amino acids: CASSSGLNRVNTEAFF. The CDR3 coding sequence is TGCGCCAGCAGCTCAGGGCTTAACAGGGTGAACACTGAAGCTTTCTTT. The chain is built from TRBV5-1 and TRBJ1-1; TRBD1 is a possible D gene (6 bases). The CDR3 extends over 16 amino acids. Trimming stripped 3 bases from V and 0 bases from J, with 15 bases between. In germline, CDR1 is SGHRS, CDR2 YFSETQ.

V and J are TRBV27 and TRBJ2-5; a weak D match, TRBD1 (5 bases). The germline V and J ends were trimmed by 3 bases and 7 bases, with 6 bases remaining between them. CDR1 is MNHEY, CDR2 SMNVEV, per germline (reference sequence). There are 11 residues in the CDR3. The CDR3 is CASSFTGTQYF. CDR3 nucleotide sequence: TGTGCCAGCAGTTTCACAGGGACCCAGTACTTC.

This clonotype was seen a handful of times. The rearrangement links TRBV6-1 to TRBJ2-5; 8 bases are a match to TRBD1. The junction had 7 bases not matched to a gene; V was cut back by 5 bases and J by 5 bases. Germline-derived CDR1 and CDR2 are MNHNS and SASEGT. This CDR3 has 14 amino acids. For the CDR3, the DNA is TGTGCCAGCAGTCCACGCCAGGGGGCGGAGACCCAGTACTTC. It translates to CASSPRQGAETQYF.

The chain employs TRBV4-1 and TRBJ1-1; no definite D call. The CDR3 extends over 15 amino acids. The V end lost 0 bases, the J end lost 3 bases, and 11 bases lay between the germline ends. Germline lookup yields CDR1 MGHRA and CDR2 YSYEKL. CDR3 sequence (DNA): TGCGCCAGCAGCCAAGAGGGCAGGTTGGACACTGAAGCTTTCTTT. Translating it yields CASSQEGRLDTEAFF.

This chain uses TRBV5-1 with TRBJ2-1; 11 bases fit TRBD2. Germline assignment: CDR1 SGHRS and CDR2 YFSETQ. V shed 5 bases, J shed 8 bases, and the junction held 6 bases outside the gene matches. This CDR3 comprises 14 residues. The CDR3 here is CASSLTSGSDEQFF. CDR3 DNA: TGCGCCAGCAGTTTAACTAGCGGGAGTGATGAGCAGTTCTTC.

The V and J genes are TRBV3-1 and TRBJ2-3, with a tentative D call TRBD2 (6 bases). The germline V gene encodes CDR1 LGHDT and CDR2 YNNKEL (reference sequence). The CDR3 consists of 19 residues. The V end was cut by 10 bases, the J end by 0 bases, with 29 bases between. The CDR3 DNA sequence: TGTGCCACCTCCCACACAGTACTAGCAGATATCCGTAGCACAGATACGCAGTATTTT. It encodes CATSHTVLADIRSTDTQYF.

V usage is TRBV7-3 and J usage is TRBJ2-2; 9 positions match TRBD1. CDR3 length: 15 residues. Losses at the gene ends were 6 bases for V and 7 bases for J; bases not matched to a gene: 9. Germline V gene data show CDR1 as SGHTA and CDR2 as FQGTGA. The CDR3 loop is CASRTDRGSVGELFF. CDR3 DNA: TGTGCCAGCAGGACAGACAGGGGGTCAGTCGGGGAGCTGTTTTTT.

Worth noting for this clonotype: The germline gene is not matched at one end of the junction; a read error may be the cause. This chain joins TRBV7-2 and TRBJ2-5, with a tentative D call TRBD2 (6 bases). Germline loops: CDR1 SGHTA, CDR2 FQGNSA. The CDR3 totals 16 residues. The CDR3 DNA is TGTGTCAGCAGCTCTCCCAGGGACTTTCTACAAGAGACCCAGTACTTC. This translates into CVSSSPRDFLQETQYF. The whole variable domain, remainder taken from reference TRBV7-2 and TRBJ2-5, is GAGVSQSPSNKVTEKGKDVELRCDPISGHTALYWYRQSLGQGLEFLIYFQGNSAPDKSGLPSDRFSAERTGGSVSTLTIQRTQQEDSAVYLCVSSSPRDFLQETQYFGPGTRLLVL.

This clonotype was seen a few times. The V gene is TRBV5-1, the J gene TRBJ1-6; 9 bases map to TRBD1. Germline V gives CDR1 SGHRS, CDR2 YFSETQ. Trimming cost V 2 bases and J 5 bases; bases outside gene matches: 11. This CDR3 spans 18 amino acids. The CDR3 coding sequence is TGCGCCAGCAGCTTTGCACTGGGACAGGGAGTGAATAATTCACCCCTCCACTTT. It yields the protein CASSFALGQGVNNSPLHF.

CDR3 sequence (DNA): TGCAGTGCTACCGAGCTAGATAAACTGTTTTTT. Translation gives CSATELDKLFF. The gene calls are TRBV20-1 and TRBJ1-4, with unresolved D. Germline values: CDR1 DFQATT, CDR2 SNEGSKA (reference sequence). The V and J ends lost 4 bases and 11 bases respectively, with 11 bases between them. The CDR3 covers 11 residues.

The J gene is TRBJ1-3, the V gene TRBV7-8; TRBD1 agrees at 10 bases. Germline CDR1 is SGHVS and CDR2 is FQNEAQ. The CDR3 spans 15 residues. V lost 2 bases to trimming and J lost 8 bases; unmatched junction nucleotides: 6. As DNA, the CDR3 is TGTGCCAGCAGCTTAACGGACAGGGGGTTGCACACCATATATTTT. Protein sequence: CASSLTDRGLHTIYF.

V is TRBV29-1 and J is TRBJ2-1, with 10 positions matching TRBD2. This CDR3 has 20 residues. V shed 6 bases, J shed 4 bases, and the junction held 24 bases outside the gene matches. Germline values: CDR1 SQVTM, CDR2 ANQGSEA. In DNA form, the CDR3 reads TGCAGCGTGGCCGGGCACTGGGACAGTAGCGGGAGGAGTAATTACAATGAGCAGTTCTTC. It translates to CSVAGHWDSSGRSNYNEQFF.

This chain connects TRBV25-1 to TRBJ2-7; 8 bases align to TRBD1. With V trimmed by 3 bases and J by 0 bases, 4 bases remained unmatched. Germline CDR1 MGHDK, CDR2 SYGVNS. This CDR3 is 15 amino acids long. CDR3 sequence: CASSEPQGASYEQYF. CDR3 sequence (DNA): TGTGCCAGCAGTGAGCCTCAGGGGGCCTCCTACGAGCAGTACTTC.

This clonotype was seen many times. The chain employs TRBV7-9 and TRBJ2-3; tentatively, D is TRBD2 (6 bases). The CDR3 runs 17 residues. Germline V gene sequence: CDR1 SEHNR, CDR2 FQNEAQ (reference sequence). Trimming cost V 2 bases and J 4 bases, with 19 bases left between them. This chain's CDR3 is CASSLTSSSGGSDTQYF. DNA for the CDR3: TGTGCCAGCAGCTTAACGAGCTCCTCCGGGGGTTCAGATACGCAGTATTTT.